This T cell receptor (beta chain) was captured in a study of blood T cell repertoires in COVID-19. Looking at the study overall: There were acute and convalescent COVID-19 samples, and they came from the United States, Italy and Spain. PBMCs, B-cell-depleted T cells, or T cells were the source of the cDNA or gDNA that made up the material.

As originally analysed: Estimation of nucleated cell counts was performed using reference gene primer amplification. Only in-frame clones appear in the TCRdb table, and some are missing; sequencing was by immunoSEQ multiplex PCR. The V and J calls and clone size come from that table; D and trimming were worked out from the DNA. There are 280,000 or so clones in the sample; 88% occur only once, and 9% to 9.5% lies in the top ten. Germline V gene sequence: CDR1 LGHNA, CDR2 YSLEER. V lost 0 bases to trimming and J lost 6 bases, with 11 bases between them. This CDR3 has 15 residues. The chain couples TRBV4-3 to TRBJ2-2; tentative D call: TRBD2 (5 bases). What was sequenced was peripheral blood. The source is a man younger than 35 with active or convalescent COVID-19. CDR3 DNA sequence: TGCGCCAGCAGCCAAGACGGGATGAGGTCCGGGGAGCTGTTTTTT. Translation gives CASSQDGMRSGELFF.